The rows below give T cell receptor beta chains drawn from one sample of a study of cytomegalovirus exposure and HLA in healthy donors. Sequencing was performed with immunoSEQ multiplex PCR; in TCRdb, only in-frame clones are kept and a portion is missing. The data contain 120,000 to 150,000 clones, 65% to 80% of them singletons. Material: PBMCs. All receptors come from a middle-aged man in good health and CMV-seropositive. Both conserved end residues are part of each CDR3. Fields, in order: clone size, V gene, D gene, J gene, CDR3 protein, CDR3 DNA. D genes are given only for firm matches. The size field is filled for only some rows; it gives once, few, many or a size class.

.	TRBV15	.	TRBJ1-2	CATSRGEGVYGYTF	TGTGCCACCAGCAGAGGAGAGGGCGTCTATGGCTACACCTTC
.	TRBV28	.	TRBJ2-1	CASSLNLQINYNEQFF	TGTGCCAGCAGTTTAAATCTACAGATAAACTACAATGAGCAGTTCTTC
.	TRBV6-4	TRBD1	TRBJ1-4	CASSDSGWTGRRSGEKLFF	TGTGCCAGCAGTGACTCCGGTTGGACAGGGCGTCGTAGTGGTGAAAAACTGTTTTTT
once	TRBV19	TRBD2	TRBJ2-3	CASSSQPSSGFTDTQYF	TGTGCCAGTAGTAGTCAACCCTCTAGCGGGTTCACAGATACGCAGTATTTT
.	TRBV27	.	TRBJ2-3	CASSLIRGLTDTQYF	TGTGCCAGCAGTTTAATAAGGGGCCTGACAGATACGCAGTATTTT
.	TRBV2	.	TRBJ2-1	CASASVHHNEQFF	TGTGCCAGCGCCAGCGTGCATCACAATGAGCAGTTCTTC
.	TRBV5-5	.	TRBJ1-5	CASSLSGGTSNQPQHF	TGTGCCAGCAGCTTGTCGGGGGGAACCAGCAATCAGCCCCAGCATTTT
.	TRBV27	TRBD2	TRBJ2-7	CASSRLAAYEQYF	TGTGCCAGCAGTAGGCTAGCGGCCTACGAGCAGTACTTC
.	TRBV7-9	TRBD1	TRBJ1-4	CASSQGQGREKLFF	TGTGCCAGCAGCCAAGGACAGGGTCGTGAAAAACTGTTTTTT
.	TRBV6-1	.	TRBJ1-1	CASSQVWAAEAFF	TGTGCCAGCAGTCAAGTATGGGCCGCTGAAGCTTTCTTT
.	TRBV19	.	TRBJ2-5	CASSIAGSETQYF	TGTGCCAGTAGTATCGCGGGGTCAGAGACCCAGTACTTC
.	TRBV30	.	TRBJ1-1	CAWSSQMNTEAFF	TGTGCCTGGAGTAGTCAGATGAACACTGAAGCTTTCTTT
.	TRBV5-5	.	TRBJ1-5	CASSSMDSSNQPQHF	TGTGCCAGCAGCTCTATGGACAGCAGTAATCAGCCCCAGCATTTT
once	TRBV5-6	.	TRBJ2-1	CASSLAGNEQFF	TGTGCCAGCAGCTTGGCCGGGAATGAGCAGTTCTTC
.	TRBV19	TRBD2	TRBJ2-5	CASNLPSGRETQYF	TGTGCCAGTAATTTGCCTAGCGGGAGGGAGACCCAGTACTTC
.	TRBV28	.	TRBJ2-1	CASSSGSHYYSYNEQFF	TGTGCCAGCAGTTCCGGGTCCCATTATTACTCCTACAATGAGCAGTTCTTC
few	TRBV15	.	TRBJ1-3	CATSLPGNTIYF	TGTGCCACCAGCCTGCCGGGGAACACCATATATTTT